This T cell receptor beta chain emerged from a study of CD8+ T cells in alopecia areata. Whole-study context: People stayed on tofacitinib for 6 to 18 months, then stopped the drug for 6 months. The investigators scored severity in treated patients by the percentage of affected scalp area.

Extraction of RNA preceded its reverse transcription into cDNA, which served as the sequencing template. The data were produced by immunoSEQ multiplex PCR, yet TCRdb's version contains in-frame clones alone and is incomplete. The sample lists around 290,000 clones; more than 45% were seen once. Treatment reported: oral pan-JAK inhibitor, 5-10 mg twice daily. V was trimmed by 5 bases and J by 16 bases, leaving 19 bases between them. In germline, CDR1 is SGHNT, CDR2 YYREEE (reference sequence). CDR3 length equals 12 residues. The TCR comes from a human donor with alopecia areata. Sequenced material: CD4+ T cells sorted from blood, taken at week 24, from a patient treated with tofacitinib. The V call is TRBV5-4, the J call TRBJ2-1, with unresolved D. The CDR3 is CASSSDGRSRFF. The DNA for the CDR3 is TGTGCCAGCAGTTCGGACGGTAGGTCGAGATTCTTC.